One T cell receptor (beta chain) is described in this entry. This record comes from a study of blood T cell repertoires in COVID-19. Study-level background: Samples taken during acute and convalescent COVID-19 were collected in the United States, Italy and Spain. T cells, B-cell-depleted T cells, or PBMCs supplied cDNA or gDNA.

The V and J ends lost 5 bases and 1 base respectively, with 11 bases between them. This CDR3 has 14 amino acids. Germline values: CDR1 SNHLY, CDR2 FYNNEI. Original processing methods: Estimation of nucleated cell counts was performed using reference gene primer amplification. Data came from immunoSEQ multiplex PCR; TCRdb stores just in-frame clones and leaves some out. V, J and clone size derive from that table, while D and trimming were established from the DNA sequence. This table has over 250,000 clones, 70% to 90% appearing once. The material sequenced was peripheral blood. The TCR sequence derives from a woman between 65 and 79 years old with acute or convalescent COVID-19. This chain links TRBV2 with TRBJ2-5; unclear D gene. DNA of the CDR3: TGTGCCAGCAGTCCGGTCCGAGTCCAAGAGACCCAGTACTTC. This translates into CASSPVRVQETQYF.